These T cell receptor beta chains were read from a single sample in a study of blood T cell repertoires in COVID-19. Clones were sequenced by immunoSEQ multiplex PCR, and TCRdb holds only the in-frame ones, with some missing. Here the sample spans approximately 430,000 clones, roughly 85% being singletons. The source material was peripheral blood. The receptor set was obtained from a woman between 25 and 40 years old with active or convalescent COVID-19. CDR3s include the opening cysteine and the closing phenylalanine or tryptophan. A D gene is named only where the DNA matches it firmly. Clone size, where shown, is once, few, many, or a class for clones that have expanded.

D	V	J	size	DNA	CDR3
TRBD1	TRBV27	TRBJ1-5	few	TGTGCCAGCAGTTTATCTTCGACAGGGCAACTATTAAAGCATAGCAATCAGCCCCAGCATTTT	CASSLSSTGQLLKHSNQPQHF
NA	TRBV27	TRBJ1-1	NA	TGTGCCAGCAGTTTTTCACTGGCACAGGTTGGGACTGAAGCTTTCTTT	CASSFSLAQVGTEAFF
NA	TRBV28	TRBJ2-1	NA	TGTGCCATCGCGGGTCCGTCCTACAATGAGCAGTTCTTC	CAIAGPSYNEQFF
TRBD1	TRBV19	TRBJ2-1	NA	TGTGCCAGTAGTACCCTGGACAGGGTGGAACTCAATGAGCAGTTCTTC	CASSTLDRVELNEQFF
TRBD2	TRBV11-2	TRBJ2-5	NA	TGTGCCAGCAGCTTCCAGCGGGGGTCCGCAGAGACCCAGTACTTC	CASSFQRGSAETQYF
NA	TRBV7-9	TRBJ2-2	NA	TGTGCCAGCACAGGGGCCGGGGAGCTGTTTTTT	CASTGAGELFF
TRBD2	TRBV6-5	TRBJ2-1	NA	TGTGCCAGCAGTTCGCTAGCGGGGGGGGAACATGAGCAGTTCTTC	CASSSLAGGEHEQFF
NA	TRBV27	TRBJ1-5	NA	TGTGCCAGCAGTTTTGGGCAACATCAGCCCCAGCATTTT	CASSFGQHQPQHF
NA	TRBV11-2	TRBJ1-1	NA	TGTGCCAGCAGTCCAGGGACCACACTCAGGGGCACTGAAGCTTTCTTT	CASSPGTTLRGTEAFF
NA	TRBV19	TRBJ1-5	NA	TGTGCCAGTAGTAACCCGGGGGTTGTGAGCAATCAGCCCCAGCATTTT	CASSNPGVVSNQPQHF
NA	TRBV5-5	TRBJ2-7	NA	TGTGCCAGCGGAATCGGGACACAGACCTACGAGCAGTACTTC	CASGIGTQTYEQYF
NA	TRBV5-1	TRBJ1-5	NA	TGCGCCAGCAGCTTGGGCCAGTGGGGCGCGGAGCCCCAGCATTTT	CASSLGQWGAEPQHF
TRBD2	TRBV24-1	TRBJ2-7	NA	TGTGCCACCAGTGATTTGCCTAGTGTTCGTGTCCCGGTAAAGGGGAGGGCCTACGAGCAGTACTTC	CATSDLPSVRVPVKGRAYEQYF
NA	TRBV6-1	TRBJ2-7	NA	TGTGCCAGCAGTGATCCCCGGACGGGAACCTACGAGCAGTACTTC	CASSDPRTGTYEQYF
NA	TRBV3-1/TRBV3-2	TRBJ1-6	NA	TGTGCCAGCAGCCGCGGGACGACTTCACCCCTCCACTTT	CASSRGTTSPLHF
NA	TRBV27	TRBJ1-1	once	TGTGCCAGCAGTTTATCGGGGGGGTCGGGCACTGAAGCTTTCTTT	CASSLSGGSGTEAFF
NA	TRBV7-8	TRBJ2-7	NA	TGTGCCAGCAGCCCCGCCAGAAACGCCTACGAGCAGTACTTC	CASSPARNAYEQYF
TRBD2	TRBV29-1	TRBJ2-3	NA	TGCAGCGTCCGCACTAGCGGGGGCACAGATACGCAGTATTTT	CSVRTSGGTDTQYF
NA	TRBV6-5	TRBJ1-3	NA	TGTGCCAGCAGCGAGAATGCTGGAAACACCATATATTTT	CASSENAGNTIYF
TRBD1	TRBV10-3	TRBJ1-1	NA	TGTGCCATCCGGGACAGTACTAACACTGAAGCTTTCTTT	CAIRDSTNTEAFF
NA	TRBV9	TRBJ1-1	few	TGTGCCAGCAGCGTAGCGCAGGGGAACACTGAAGCTTTCTTT	CASSVAQGNTEAFF
NA	TRBV7-9	TRBJ1-4	NA	TGTGCCAGCACCAAATCCCAGGGCGCAACTAATGAAAAACTGTTTTTT	CASTKSQGATNEKLFF
NA	TRBV12-3/TRBV12-4	TRBJ2-3	NA	TGTGCCAGCAGTCTCGGGACTCCAGTTACGCAGTATTTT	CASSLGTPVTQYF
NA	TRBV27	TRBJ1-1	NA	TGTGCCAGCAGTTTATCGGGGGGGGAGCACACTGAAGCTTTCTTT	CASSLSGGEHTEAFF
TRBD1	TRBV2	TRBJ2-4	NA	TGTGCCAGCAGTGAGGTCCCCGGGACAGACATTCAGTACTTC	CASSEVPGTDIQYF
TRBD2	TRBV16	TRBJ2-1	NA	TGTGCCAGCAGCCACCCAAGCGGGAGCAACAATGAGCAGTTCTTC	CASSHPSGSNNEQFF
NA	TRBV6-6	TRBJ1-3	NA	TGTGCCAGCAGGCCACAGGGCTCTGGAAACACCATATATTTT	CASRPQGSGNTIYF
TRBD2	TRBV5-4	TRBJ2-2	few	TGTGCCAGCAGCGACCCTAGCGGGGGGACGACCGGGGAGCTGTTTTTT	CASSDPSGGTTGELFF
TRBD2	TRBV11-1	TRBJ2-1	NA	TGTGCCAGCAGCCCTGGACTAGCGGGAGTCAATGAGCAGTTCTTC	CASSPGLAGVNEQFF
TRBD1	TRBV4-1	TRBJ1-6	NA	TGCGCCAGCAGCCAAAGCCGGGACAGGGCTCTTAATTCACCCCTCCACTTT	CASSQSRDRALNSPLHF
NA	TRBV18	TRBJ1-4	NA	TGTGCCAGCTCACCGGTTGTGGGACATCGGAATGAAAAACTGTTTTTT	CASSPVVGHRNEKLFF
NA	TRBV5-8	TRBJ1-3	NA	TGTGCCAGCAGCTTGGCCGCGGGGGTAGAAGTCCCCATATATTTT	CASSLAAGVEVPIYF
TRBD2	TRBV18	TRBJ2-3	NA	TGTGCCAGCTCACCTGAGAGCGGGAGGGATAGCACAGATACGCAGTATTTT	CASSPESGRDSTDTQYF
NA	TRBV5-8	TRBJ2-1	NA	TGTGCCAGCAGCTGGCCGCTGTTTAAAACGAATGAGCAGTTCTTC	CASSWPLFKTNEQFF
TRBD1	TRBV6-5	TRBJ2-3	NA	TGTGCCAGCAGGGACAGGGGGCGGGCAGATACGCAGTATTTT	CASRDRGRADTQYF
TRBD1	TRBV30	TRBJ1-2	NA	TGTGCCTGGATTCGGACAGGGGAGGGTGGCTACACCTTC	CAWIRTGEGGYTF
TRBD1	TRBV5-4	TRBJ1-1	NA	TGTGCCAGCAGCTTACCGGGACAGAGACCGAACACTGAAGCTTTCTTT	CASSLPGQRPNTEAFF
TRBD2	TRBV5-6	TRBJ2-1	NA	TGTGCCAGCAGCCTGGATGGGACTAGCCAAAATGAGCAGTTCTTC	CASSLDGTSQNEQFF
NA	TRBV5-5	TRBJ1-4	NA	TGTGCCAGCAGCTTGGTGCGGTCAACTAATGAAAAACTGTTTTTT	CASSLVRSTNEKLFF
NA	TRBV5-5	TRBJ1-3	NA	TGTGCCAGCAGCTTGGGACTTTCCGGAAACACCATATATTTT	CASSLGLSGNTIYF
TRBD1	TRBV19	TRBJ1-2	many	TGTGCCAGTAGTAGGTACAGGGGGATCTATGGCTACACCTTC	CASSRYRGIYGYTF
NA	TRBV6-5	TRBJ1-1	NA	TGTGCCAGCAGTCCTTATCCTAACCCGGGGAGGGAAGCTTTCTTT	CASSPYPNPGREAFF
NA	TRBV6-5	TRBJ1-6	NA	TGTGCCGCAGGAGGGCAGGGATCACCCCTCCACTTT	CAAGGQGSPLHF
NA	TRBV5-1	TRBJ2-2	NA	TGCGCCAGCAGCTCCTTAGGGGGGACGGGAGGCACCGGGGAGCTGTTTTTT	CASSSLGGTGGTGELFF
TRBD2	TRBV5-1	TRBJ2-1	NA	TGCGCCAGCAGCCTTTCTCGGGGAGGGTACAATGAGCAGTTCTTC	CASSLSRGGYNEQFF
NA	TRBV11-2	TRBJ1-3	NA	TGTGCCAGCAGCTTAATCTCGAGGGGGTCATCTGGAAACACCATATATTTT	CASSLISRGSSGNTIYF
TRBD1	TRBV19	TRBJ2-7	NA	TGTGCCAGTAGTCCCTTACAGGGGGTGGACGAGCAGTACTTC	CASSPLQGVDEQYF
NA	TRBV7-9	TRBJ2-7	NA	TGTGCCAGCAGCTCCCGGTTGAGAGAATACGAGCAGTACTTC	CASSSRLREYEQYF
NA	TRBV3-1/TRBV3-2	TRBJ1-2	NA	TGTGCCAGCAGCCAAGTGAACAGCTATGGCTACACCTTC	CASSQVNSYGYTF
NA	TRBV29-1	TRBJ1-4	few	TGCAGCGCCTCCGTCTACGGTGATAATGAAAAACTGTTTTTT	CSASVYGDNEKLFF